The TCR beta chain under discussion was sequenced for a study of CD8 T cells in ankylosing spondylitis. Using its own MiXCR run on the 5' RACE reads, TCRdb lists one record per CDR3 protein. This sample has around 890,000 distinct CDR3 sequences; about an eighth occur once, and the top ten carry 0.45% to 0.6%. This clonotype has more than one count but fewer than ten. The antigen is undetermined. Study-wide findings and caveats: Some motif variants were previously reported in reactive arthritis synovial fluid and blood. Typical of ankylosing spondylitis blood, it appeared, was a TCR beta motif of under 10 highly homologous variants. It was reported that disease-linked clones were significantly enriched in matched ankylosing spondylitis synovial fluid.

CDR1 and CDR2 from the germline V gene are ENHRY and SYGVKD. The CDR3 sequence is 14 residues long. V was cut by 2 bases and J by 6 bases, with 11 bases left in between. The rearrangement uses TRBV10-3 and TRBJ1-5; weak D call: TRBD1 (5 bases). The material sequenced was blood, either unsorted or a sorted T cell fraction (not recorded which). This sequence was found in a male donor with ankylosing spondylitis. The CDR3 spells CAISEQGPSQPQHF. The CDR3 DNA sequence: TGTGCCATCAGTGAGCAGGGACCTTCTCAGCCCCAGCATTTT.